This is a list of T cell receptor beta chains from one sample in a study of cytomegalovirus exposure and HLA in healthy donors. Method: immunoSEQ multiplex PCR; TCRdb's copy keeps in-frame clones and lacks some. The sample lists some 200,000 clones, 76% occurring once. The sample taken for sequencing was PBMCs. The receptors here all came from a man aged 18 to 30 in good health and CMV-seronegative. The CDR3 runs from the conserved cysteine through the conserved F or W. D genes are given only for firm matches. Not all rows give a size; the values are once, few, many and, for expanded clones, a class.

TRBV2	TRBD2	NA	TRBJ2-3	CASTGTSGRASTDTQYF	TGTGCCAGCACCGGGACTAGCGGGAGGGCGAGCACAGATACGCAGTATTTT
TRBV5-1	NA	NA	TRBJ1-5	CASSTGTPLGQPQHF	TGCGCCAGCAGCACCGGGACACCTCTGGGTCAGCCCCAGCATTTT
TRBV7-2	TRBD1	NA	TRBJ2-7	CASRTGGGYEQYF	TGTGCCAGCAGGACAGGGGGCGGGTACGAGCAGTACTTC
TRBV27	NA	NA	TRBJ2-4	CASSLGQGYIQYF	TGTGCCAGCAGTTTAGGTCAGGGATACATTCAGTACTTC
TRBV9	NA	once	TRBJ2-7	CASSSGGYPYEQYF	TGTGCCAGCAGCTCAGGGGGGTATCCCTACGAGCAGTACTTC
TRBV12-2	NA	NA	TRBJ2-7	CASRLVTSGLSSYEQYF	TGTGCAAGTCGCTTAGTCACTAGCGGTCTATCCTCCTACGAGCAGTACTTC
TRBV28	NA	NA	TRBJ2-6	CASSPPLATSGANVLTF	TGTGCCAGCAGTCCCCCTTTGGCAACCTCTGGGGCCAACGTCCTGACTTTC
TRBV2	TRBD2	NA	TRBJ2-1	CASSELAGGVGGQFF	TGTGCCAGCAGTGAACTAGCGGGCGGGGTCGGGGGGCAGTTCTTC
TRBV28	NA	NA	TRBJ2-3	CASTKPSTDTQYF	TGTGCCAGCACGAAGCCCAGCACAGATACGCAGTATTTT
TRBV18	TRBD2	NA	TRBJ2-7	CASSPGLAGGPLLYEQYF	TGTGCCAGCTCACCCGGACTAGCGGGAGGGCCTCTACTCTACGAGCAGTACTTC
TRBV7-6	NA	NA	TRBJ2-3	CASSLAPGGSTDTQYF	TGTGCCAGCAGCTTAGCGCCAGGGGGGAGTACAGATACGCAGTATTTT
TRBV5-1	TRBD1	NA	TRBJ2-5	CASSSGTGGYQETQYF	TGCGCCAGCAGCTCCGGGACAGGGGGGTACCAAGAGACCCAGTACTTC
TRBV5-1	NA	NA	TRBJ2-7	CASSLTQGYEQYF	TGCGCCAGCAGCTTAACACAGGGCTACGAGCAGTACTTC
TRBV6-4	NA	few	TRBJ2-3	CASSDQDTDTQYF	TGTGCCAGCAGTGACCAGGACACAGATACGCAGTATTTT
TRBV4-1	TRBD2	NA	TRBJ2-1	CASSQAKGLEHNEQFF	TGCGCCAGCAGCCAAGCTAAGGGACTAGAACACAATGAGCAGTTCTTC
TRBV2	NA	few	TRBJ2-2	CASSWDLQTGELFF	TGTGCCAGCAGTTGGGACTTGCAAACCGGGGAGCTGTTTTTT
TRBV4-1	TRBD1	few	TRBJ2-5	CASSQGPGRGRVETQYF	TGCGCCAGCAGCCAAGGCCCCGGCAGGGGGCGAGTGGAGACCCAGTACTTC
TRBV30	NA	once	TRBJ2-7	CAWSVLDAFGEQYF	TGTGCCTGGAGTGTACTTGATGCCTTCGGGGAGCAGTACTTC
TRBV28	TRBD1	NA	TRBJ2-6	CASSSGQGKAGANVLTF	TGTGCCAGCAGCTCAGGACAGGGTAAAGCTGGGGCCAACGTCCTGACTTTC
TRBV11-2	NA	NA	TRBJ2-1	CASSPGWNEQFF	TGTGCCAGCAGCCCTGGCTGGAATGAGCAGTTCTTC
TRBV28	NA	NA	TRBJ2-7	CASSRHSTYEQYF	TGTGCCAGCAGTCGACACAGTACCTACGAGCAGTACTTC
TRBV18	NA	NA	TRBJ1-5	CASSGQGREPQHF	TGTGCCAGCTCAGGGCAGGGTAGGGAGCCCCAGCATTTT
TRBV7-9	TRBD2	NA	TRBJ2-1	CASSPPSGPYNEQFF	TGTGCCAGCAGCCCGCCTAGCGGGCCCTACAATGAGCAGTTCTTC
TRBV19	TRBD1	once	TRBJ2-7	CASSAQGQGDEQYF	TGTGCCAGTAGTGCCCAAGGACAGGGCGACGAGCAGTACTTC
TRBV6-5	NA	NA	TRBJ2-5	CASSYYDGGTQYF	TGTGCCAGCAGTTACTACGACGGCGGGACCCAGTACTTC
TRBV6-4	NA	once	TRBJ2-7	CASSEEGSSYEQYF	TGTGCCAGCAGTGAGGAGGGGAGCTCCTACGAGCAGTACTTC
TRBV29-1	TRBD1	NA	TRBJ1-2	CSVEGGQGFYGYTF	TGCAGCGTTGAAGGTGGACAGGGGTTCTATGGCTACACCTTC
TRBV7-3	TRBD2	NA	TRBJ2-1	CASSLGGGRAYNEQFF	TGTGCCAGCAGCTTAGGGGGCGGGAGGGCCTACAATGAGCAGTTCTTC
TRBV2	TRBD1	NA	TRBJ1-2	CASSEQGAGYGYTF	TGTGCCAGCAGTGAACAGGGGGCCGGCTATGGCTACACCTTC
TRBV5-1	NA	NA	TRBJ1-1	CASSLPGSGNTEAFF	TGCGCCAGCAGCCTACCAGGGTCTGGCAACACTGAAGCTTTCTTT
TRBV7-2	NA	NA	TRBJ2-7	CASSLLSGSMEQYF	TGTGCCAGCAGCTTATTAAGTGGGAGCATGGAGCAGTACTTC
TRBV5-5	NA	NA	TRBJ2-2	CASSRGMGGNTGELFF	TGTGCCAGCAGCCGGGGGATGGGGGGGAACACCGGGGAGCTGTTTTTT
TRBV4-1	NA	few	TRBJ2-3	CASSQDSGTDTQYF	TGCGCCAGCAGCCAAGATAGCGGCACAGATACGCAGTATTTT
TRBV9	TRBD1	few	TRBJ1-5	CASSVAGGHQPQHF	TGTGCCAGCAGCGTTGCAGGGGGCCATCAGCCCCAGCATTTT
TRBV10-3	TRBD2	few	TRBJ2-1	CAISDGLANNEQFF	TGTGCCATCAGTGACGGACTAGCCAACAATGAGCAGTTCTTC
TRBV5-4	NA	NA	TRBJ2-1	CASSLFSYNEQFF	TGTGCCAGCAGCTTGTTCTCGTACAATGAGCAGTTCTTC
TRBV30	TRBD1	NA	TRBJ1-3	CAWSNGWDRGGNTIYF	TGTGCCTGGAGCAATGGTTGGGACAGGGGAGGAAACACCATATATTTT
TRBV10-1	NA	NA	TRBJ2-7	CASSEGRGTSYEQYF	TGCGCCAGCAGTGAGGGTAGGGGTACCTCCTACGAGCAGTACTTC
TRBV6-6	TRBD1	NA	TRBJ2-7	CASRSGTGGGYEQYF	TGTGCCAGCAGGTCCGGGACAGGGGGAGGCTACGAGCAGTACTTC
TRBV4-2	TRBD2	once	TRBJ2-7	CASSQDRGGRSNEQYF	TGTGCCAGCAGCCAAGATAGAGGCGGGAGGAGCAACGAGCAGTACTTC
TRBV5-3	NA	NA	TRBJ2-5	CARSQGGAPDQETQYF	TGTGCCAGAAGTCAAGGGGGGGCCCCTGACCAAGAGACCCAGTACTTC
TRBV28	NA	once	TRBJ2-5	CASSLSGYQETQYF	TGTGCCAGCAGTTTATCGGGGTACCAAGAGACCCAGTACTTC
TRBV14	TRBD2	NA	TRBJ2-1	CAMTGGLAGPGDEQFF	TGTGCCATGACCGGGGGACTAGCGGGACCGGGGGATGAGCAGTTCTTC
TRBV2	NA	NA	TRBJ2-7	CASSEVIYEQYF	TGTGCCAGCAGTGAAGTAATATACGAGCAGTACTTC
TRBV27	TRBD1	NA	TRBJ1-1	CASTRDSLTEAFF	TGTGCCAGCACCAGGGACAGCCTTACTGAAGCTTTCTTT
TRBV7-3	TRBD1	NA	TRBJ1-1	CASSLTGGQAEAFF	TGTGCCAGCAGCCTCACAGGGGGCCAGGCTGAAGCTTTCTTT
TRBV11-2	TRBD1	NA	TRBJ1-2	CASSVQGALSYGYTF	TGTGCCAGCAGCGTACAGGGGGCATTAAGTTATGGCTACACCTTC
TRBV5-1	NA	NA	TRBJ1-4	CASSLMGAEGEKLFF	TGCGCCAGCAGCTTGATGGGGGCTGAGGGGGAAAAACTGTTTTTT
TRBV2	TRBD2	NA	TRBJ2-5	CASSASGAGGGEQYF	TGTGCCAGCAGTGCCAGCGGGGCCGGGGGGGGTGAGCAGTACTTC
TRBV29-1	NA	NA	TRBJ1-2	CSVAEGGRRGYTF	TGCAGCGTTGCGGAGGGGGGGCGGCGTGGCTACACCTTC
TRBV6-1	TRBD2	few	TRBJ2-5	CASSGMTSGTETQYF	TGTGCCAGCAGTGGTATGACTAGCGGGACTGAGACCCAGTACTTC
TRBV11-2	TRBD2	NA	TRBJ2-1	CASTKAGAYNEQFF	TGTGCCAGCACCAAAGCGGGAGCCTACAATGAGCAGTTCTTC
TRBV30	NA	NA	TRBJ2-6	CAWNKGAGANVLTF	TGTGCCTGGAATAAGGGGGCTGGGGCCAACGTCCTGACTTTC
TRBV5-1	NA	NA	TRBJ1-3	CASSLTYERNIIYF	TGCGCCAGCAGCTTAACATACGAAAGAAACATCATATATTTT
TRBV5-6	TRBD1	NA	TRBJ2-7	CASKNRDSLAYEQYF	TGTGCCAGCAAGAACCGGGACAGCCTAGCCTACGAGCAGTACTTC
TRBV2	TRBD2	NA	TRBJ2-7	CASSEAGGLPHEQYF	TGTGCCAGCAGTGAAGCGGGAGGGCTCCCCCACGAGCAGTACTTC
TRBV6-1	NA	NA	TRBJ2-1	CASSDGGALYNEQFF	TGTGCCAGCAGTGACGGAGGGGCTCTCTACAATGAGCAGTTCTTC
TRBV5-6	NA	NA	TRBJ2-7	CASSLDPGNYEQYF	TGTGCCAGCAGCTTGGACCCCGGGAACTACGAGCAGTACTTC
TRBV5-6	NA	NA	TRBJ1-5	CASSSRDPGGQPQHF	TGTGCCAGCAGCTCCCGGGACCCAGGAGGGCAGCCCCAGCATTTT
TRBV2	NA	NA	TRBJ1-5	CASSGGEGNQPQHF	TGTGCCAGCAGTGGGGGGGAGGGCAATCAGCCCCAGCATTTT